This T cell receptor (beta chain) is drawn from a study of T cells after yellow fever vaccination. Study details: For low cell numbers, libraries were made with SMART-Seq v4 Ultra Low Input. Study-level points and caveats: Overall, a small share of clonotypes was seen in both CD4 and CD8 compartments.

This clonotype was counted many times. Antigen: not known. V was cut by 0 bases and J by 0 bases, with 11 bases left in between. CDR3 length: 16 residues. From germline, CDR1 is MGHRA and CDR2 YSYEKL. 5'RACE template switching added a universal primer site and UMIs to TCR cDNA. Each CDR3 protein gets one entry after TCRdb re-called the 5' RACE reads with MiXCR. The data show more than 300,000 distinct CDR3 sequences, with around 6.8% seen just once and over 15% held by the top ten. The sample here was PBMCs, taken approximately 47 days after the first yellow fever vaccination. This receptor was identified in a man between 18 and 35 years old who received the YFV17D yellow fever vaccine. This chain uses TRBV4-1 with TRBJ1-1; no firm D call. This CDR3 is CASSQEVVNMNTEAFF. CDR3 nucleotides: TGCGCCAGCAGCCAAGAAGTGGTAAACATGAACACTGAAGCTTTCTTT.